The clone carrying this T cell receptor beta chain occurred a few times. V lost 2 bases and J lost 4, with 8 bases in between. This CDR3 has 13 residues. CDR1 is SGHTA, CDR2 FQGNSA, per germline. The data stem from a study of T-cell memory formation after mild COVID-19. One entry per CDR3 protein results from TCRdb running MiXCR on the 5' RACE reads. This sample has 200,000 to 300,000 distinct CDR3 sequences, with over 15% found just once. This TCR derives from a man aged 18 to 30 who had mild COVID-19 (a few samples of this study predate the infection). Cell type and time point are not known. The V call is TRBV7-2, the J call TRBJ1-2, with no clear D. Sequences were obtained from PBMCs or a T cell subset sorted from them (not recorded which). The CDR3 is CASSLRERYGYTF. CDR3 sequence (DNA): TGTGCCAGCAGCTTACGGGAGCGCTATGGCTACACCTTC.